The 13 T cell receptor beta chains reported below all come from one sample, sequenced in a study of CD8 T cells in ankylosing spondylitis (dated by TCRdb to about 2017). The receptor library was made with 5' RACE. TCRdb shows the sequencer as Illumina HiSeq 2500. The public reads were run again by TCRdb, first through fastp at Q25 and then through MiXCR, and only productive beta chains were kept. Merged by CDR3 protein, the rows form single entries marked with the most common genes and DNA. The sample yields just over 350,000 distinct CDR3 sequences; 20% to 25% were counted once. Around 13% of the sample goes to the ten largest clones. The sequenced sample was blood, either unsorted or a sorted T cell fraction (not recorded which). These receptors all stem from a male donor with ankylosing spondylitis or in good health (not recorded which).

The rearrangement uses TRBV3-1 and TRBJ2-1; 10 bases line up with TRBD2. Per the germline V gene, CDR1 is LGHDT and CDR2 is YNNKEL (reference sequence). Losses at the gene ends were 5 bases for V and 7 bases for J; bases not matched to a gene: 8. The CDR3 has 15 residues. The CDR3 protein is CASSSRLAGGNEQFF. In DNA form, the CDR3 reads TGTGCCAGCAGCTCCCGGTTAGCGGGGGGAAATGAGCAGTTCTTC.

This clonotype was found a few times. This chain links TRBV4-1 with TRBJ1-1, with 7 bases matching TRBD1. CDR3 size: 13 residues. Unmatched junction bases numbered 5, after V lost 4 bases and J lost 6 bases. CDR1 MGHRA and CDR2 YSYEKL come from the germline V gene. Written as DNA, the CDR3 is TGCGCCAGCAGCCCTACAGGGGCGGCTGAAGCTTTCTTT. This translates into CASSPTGAAEAFF.

This clonotype was found a few times. A read error may produce the germline difference seen at one junction end. The chain joins TRBV29-1 to TRBJ2-5; the D gene is possibly TRBD1 (6 bases). This CDR3 spans 14 amino acids. Germline V lookup: CDR1 SQVTM, CDR2 ANQGSEA. The CDR3 DNA sequence: TGCAGCGTTGAAGGCCGGACAGTCCAAGGGACCCAGTACTTC. It encodes CSVEGRTVQGTQYF.

This chain's CDR3 is CASSLGGGAPSYNEQFF. CDR3 nucleotide sequence: TGTGCCAGCAGCTTAGGAGGAGGGGCCCCCTCCTACAATGAGCAGTTCTTC. The genes are TRBV7-9 and TRBJ2-1, with D tentatively TRBD2 (6 bases). V was cut by 1 base and J by 0 bases, with 13 bases left in between. The CDR3 loop spans 17 amino acids. Per the germline V gene, CDR1 is SEHNR and CDR2 is FQNEAQ (reference sequence). The variable domain in full, completed from reference TRBV7-9 and TRBJ2-1, reads DTGVSQNPRHKITKRGQNVTFRCDPISEHNRLYWYRQTLGQGPEFLTYFQNEAQLEKSRLLSDRFSAERPKGSFSTLEIQRTEQGDSAMYLCASSLGGGAPSYNEQFFGPGTRLTVL.

This clonotype was counted between two and nine times. V and J are TRBV12-3 or TRBV12-4 and TRBJ2-1; weak D call: TRBD2 (6 bases). The V gene lost 2 bases and the J gene lost 5 bases, with 13 bases spanning the gap. The CDR3 runs 15 residues. The CDR3 loop is CASSLWLASDNEQFF. The CDR3 DNA follows: TGTGCCAGCAGTTTATGGCTAGCGTCAGACAATGAGCAGTTCTTC.

The chain carries TRBV5-4 and TRBJ2-1; 11 nucleotides line up with TRBD1. J was trimmed by 10 bases and V by 2 bases; bases with no gene match: 8. The length of the CDR3 is 15 residues. Looked up from germline, CDR1 is SGHNT and CDR2 is YYREEE (reference sequence). The CDR3 nucleotides are TGTGCCAGCAGCTTAGGGACAGGGGGGCTCAGGGAGCAGTTCTTC. It codes for CASSLGTGGLREQFF.

This chain joins TRBV12-3 or TRBV12-4 and TRBJ2-5, with 7 bases matching TRBD1. The CDR3 has 14 amino acids. V lost 3 bases to trimming and J lost 2 bases; unmatched junction nucleotides: 3. The CDR3 here is CASSFGTAQETQYF. In DNA form, the CDR3 reads TGTGCCAGCAGTTTCGGGACAGCACAAGAGACCCAGTACTTC.

This clonotype turned up a few times. CDR3 residues: CSARDRLAPDTQYF. CDR3 nucleotide sequence: TGCAGTGCTAGAGATCGACTAGCTCCAGATACGCAGTATTTT. This chain connects TRBV20-1 to TRBJ2-3; 7 positions agree with TRBD2. Looked up from germline, CDR1 is DFQATT and CDR2 is SNEGSKA (reference sequence). V gave up 0 bases and J gave up 4 bases; unmatched junction bases: 4. This CDR3 has 14 residues.

The chain links TRBV30 to TRBJ2-2; no clear D. Germline loops: CDR1 GTSNPN, CDR2 SVGIG (reference sequence). Trimming removed 2 bases from V and 6 bases from J, with 4 bases in between. CDR3 length equals 11 residues. CDR3 protein: CAWSTAGELFF. Written as DNA, the CDR3 is TGTGCCTGGAGTACCGCCGGGGAGCTGTTTTTT.

This clonotype has only one observation. The CDR3 DNA reads as TGTGCCAGCAGCTTAGGGTTTAAACTTTCCTACAATGAGCAGTTCTTC. Its translation is CASSLGFKLSYNEQFF. J is TRBJ2-1 and V is TRBV7-9; D remains ambiguous. The CDR3 sequence is 16 residues long. V was trimmed by 1 base and J by 1 base, leaving 11 bases between them. Germline CDR1 SEHNR, CDR2 FQNEAQ (reference sequence). Based on the CDR3 plus reference TRBV7-9 and TRBJ2-1, the full variable domain is DTGVSQNPRHKITKRGQNVTFRCDPISEHNRLYWYRQTLGQGPEFLTYFQNEAQLEKSRLLSDRFSAERPKGSFSTLEIQRTEQGDSAMYLCASSLGFKLSYNEQFFGPGTRLTVL.

V usage is TRBV15 and J usage is TRBJ2-4; tentative D call: TRBD2 (6 bases). This CDR3 contains 15 residues. Germline CDR1 reads LNHNV; CDR2 reads YYDKDF (reference sequence). Trimming cost V 3 bases and J 13 bases, with 22 bases left between them. The DNA of the CDR3 is TGTGCCACCAGCAGGAACGACCGGGACTCTTTGGGCCAGTACTTC. It encodes CATSRNDRDSLGQYF.

The chain uses TRBV7-2 and TRBJ2-5; 9 nucleotides line up with TRBD2. Trimming removed 1 base from V and 3 bases from J; junction bases left unmatched: 3. This CDR3 comprises 15 residues. The germline CDR1 and CDR2 sequences are SGHTA and FQGNSA. CDR3 nucleotides: TGTGCCAGCAGCTTAGTACCTAGCGGGGAAGAGACCCAGTACTTC. It translates to CASSLVPSGEETQYF.

The gene calls are TRBV6-1 and TRBJ2-5, with D tentatively TRBD2 (6 bases). V shed 1 base and J shed 1 base, with 10 bases lying between them. The CDR3 sequence is 15 residues long. CDR1 and CDR2 from the germline V gene are MNHNS and SASEGT. The CDR3 region is CASSEGRDGQETQYF. The CDR3 coding sequence is TGTGCCAGCAGTGAAGGGCGGGACGGCCAAGAGACCCAGTACTTC.